This passage covers 3 T cell receptor beta chains from one sample sequenced in a study of graft-versus-host responses after intestinal transplantation. The data were produced by immunoSEQ multiplex PCR, yet TCRdb's version contains in-frame clones alone and is incomplete. The sample carries about 45,000 clones, roughly nine tenths recorded once. The source material was PBMCs, sampled 524 days after transplant. The receptors shown here come from a human patient who received an intestinal transplant, so some T cells may come from the graft donor.

The CDR3 reads CASSDELGRGGYEQFF. The CDR3 DNA sequence: TGTGCCAGCAGTGACGAATTGGGGCGGGGAGGTTATGAGCAGTTCTTC. The gene calls are TRBV5-6 and TRBJ2-1; the D gene is possibly TRBD2 (6 bases). The CDR3 covers 16 residues. V was pared by 5 bases and J by 8 bases, with 23 bases between. Germline V gene data show CDR1 as SGHDT and CDR2 as YYEEEE.

The J gene is TRBJ2-7, the V gene TRBV23-1; no definite D call. TRBV23-1 is filed as an ORF, its function uncertain. The CDR3 consists of 16 residues. V was cut by 0 bases and J by 2 bases, with 14 bases left in between. In DNA, the CDR3 is TGCGCCAGCAGTCAATCGAGAAGCAGGTGGACCTACGAGCAGTACTTC. This codes for CASSQSRSRWTYEQYF.

This chain links TRBV4-2 with TRBJ2-2, with TRBD1 as a possible D gene (6 bases). The germline gives CDR1 LGHNA, CDR2 YNFKEQ. The CDR3 runs 17 residues. With 4 bases removed from V and 0 bases from J, the gap between germline ends came to 15 bases. Here the CDR3 DNA reads TGTGCCAGCAGCCCGATCCAGGGGACCACGAACACCGGGGAGCTGTTTTTT. Its protein is CASSPIQGTTNTGELFF.